The 25 T cell receptor beta chains below all came from one sample that was sequenced in a study of shared clonotypes between healthy human individuals. Assay used: immunoSEQ multiplex PCR; TCRdb lists only in-frame clones, some missing. This table has hundreds of thousands of clones, approximately 74% appearing once. Specimen: memory CD4+ T cells sorted from blood. As to subset: CD45RA-negative fraction. All receptors derive from a woman in her thirties in good health.

The chain carries TRBV19 and TRBJ2-7; D ambiguous. The CDR3 is made up of 16 amino acids. From germline, CDR1 is LNHDA and CDR2 SQIVND (reference sequence). Trimming left V 1 base short and J 0 bases short, with 13 bases between. The CDR3 region has the DNA TGTGCCAGTAGTATAGGGGTCAGGTTGACCTCCTACGAGCAGTACTTC. It specifies CASSIGVRLTSYEQYF.

In DNA form, the CDR3 reads TGTGCCTGGAGTGCCCTGGGATATGAAGCTTTCTTT. Its translation is CAWSALGYEAFF. This rearrangement joins TRBV30 to TRBJ1-1, with D unclear. Trimming took off 1 base at V and 7 bases at J, with 10 bases between the two ends. This CDR3 spans 12 amino acids. From germline, CDR1 is GTSNPN and CDR2 SVGIG (reference sequence).

This chain connects TRBV28 to TRBJ1-5; weak D call: TRBD1 (6 bases). Per germline, CDR1 MDHEN and CDR2 SYDVKM. Deletions cut 5 bases from V and 3 bases from J, with 17 bases between. This CDR3 contains 16 residues. The CDR3 loop reads CASSPDGGTHNQPQHF. Written as DNA, the CDR3 is TGTGCCAGCAGTCCCGACGGCGGGACACACAATCAGCCCCAGCATTTT.

About this clone itself: Other DNA sequences of this sample code for an identical CDR3. The CDR3 DNA sequence: TGTGCCAGCAGTTACAACAGGGGGCGAGAGACCCAGTACTTC. Translation gives CASSYNRGRETQYF. This chain connects TRBV11-2 to TRBJ2-5; 9 bases are shared with TRBD1. The germline CDR1 and CDR2 sequences are SGHAT and FQNNGV. The CDR3 is 14 amino acids. After removal of 6 bases from V and 4 bases from J, the junction contained 6 bases not matched to a gene.

The chain uses TRBV5-1 and TRBJ2-1, with TRBD1 identical over 10 bases. The CDR3 is made up of 14 amino acids. V shed 4 bases and J 9 bases; nucleotides not matched to a gene: 7. CDR1 SGHRS and CDR2 YFSETQ come from the germline V gene. The CDR3 DNA sequence: TGCGCCAGCAGCCGAGACAGGGGGCGCGCTGAGCAGTTCTTC. Residues: CASSRDRGRAEQFF.

This rearrangement joins TRBV5-6 to TRBJ1-1, with D perhaps matching TRBD1 (6 bases). The germline V gene has CDR1 SGHDT and CDR2 YYEEEE. Trimming cost V 3 bases and J 4 bases, with 16 bases left between them. This CDR3 has 15 residues. The CDR3 spells CASSSLDRLGTEAFF. DNA of the CDR3: TGTGCCAGCAGCTCCCTTGACAGGCTCGGCACTGAAGCTTTCTTT.

The chain employs TRBV19 and TRBJ1-1; D may be TRBD1 (5 bases). Germline V gene lookup returns CDR1 LNHDA and CDR2 SQIVND (reference sequence). The CDR3 runs to 16 residues. Trimming cost V 2 bases and J 4 bases, with 17 bases left between them. In DNA form, the CDR3 reads TGTGCCAGTAGTATACCGGGGGACCCGGCGGGCACTGAAGCTTTCTTT. As protein: CASSIPGDPAGTEAFF.

This clone was counted once. DNA for the CDR3: TGCGCCAGCAGCCAAGATCGCGGAGGGAGCTCCTACAATGAGCAGTTCTTC. Protein sequence: CASSQDRGGSSYNEQFF. The genes are TRBV4-1 and TRBJ2-1, with D possibly TRBD2 on 6 matching bases. The CDR3 has 17 amino acids. V lost 0 bases and J 0 bases, leaving 12 bases between the germline ends. The germline V gene has CDR1 MGHRA and CDR2 YSYEKL.

The chain joins TRBV27 to TRBJ2-3; D perhaps matches TRBD2 (6 bases). Germline V gene lookup returns CDR1 MNHEY and CDR2 SMNVEV (reference sequence). CDR3 length: 15 residues. V was trimmed by 6 bases and J by 6 bases, leaving 19 bases between them. CDR3 in amino acids: CASSPPGLRGDTQYF. For the CDR3, the DNA is TGTGCCAGCAGCCCCCCGGGACTCCGAGGGGATACGCAGTATTTT.

The gene calls are TRBV6-1 and TRBJ2-3, with 9 bases that match TRBD1. Trimming cost V 7 bases and J 4 bases; bases outside gene matches: 9. CDR3 size: 15 residues. Germline V gene sequence: CDR1 MNHNS, CDR2 SASEGT. CDR3 in DNA: TGTGCCAGCACCAGGGACAGGGTCCGTTCAGATACGCAGTATTTT. Translated: CASTRDRVRSDTQYF.

The V and J genes are TRBV28 and TRBJ2-4; tentative D call: TRBD1 (7 bases). V was shortened by 5 bases and J by 2 bases, with 16 bases between the two germline ends. The germline V gene has CDR1 MDHEN and CDR2 SYDVKM. There are 16 residues in the CDR3. CDR3 protein: CASSPTGTLTKNIQYF. CDR3 nucleotide sequence: TGTGCCAGCAGTCCGACAGGGACTTTAACCAAAAACATTCAGTACTTC. The variable domain in full, with the rest retrieved from reference TRBV28 and TRBJ2-4, is DVKVTQSSRYLVKRTGEKVFLECVQDMDHENMFWYRQDPGLGLRLIYFSYDVKMKEKGDIPEGYSVSREKKERFSLILESASTNQTSMYLCASSPTGTLTKNIQYFGAGTRLSVL.

This sequence joins TRBV5-1 and TRBJ2-3; 7 bases agree with TRBD1. The V gene's germline CDR1 is SGHRS and CDR2 YFSETQ. V trimming: 0 bases; J trimming: 0 bases; junction bases outside the gene matches: 7. The CDR3 has 17 amino acids. CDR3 protein: CASSLGPGQSSTDTQYF. As DNA, the CDR3 is TGCGCCAGCAGCTTGGGGCCGGGACAGTCCAGCACAGATACGCAGTATTTT. Full variable domain (missing parts from reference TRBV5-1 and TRBJ2-3): KAGVTQTPRYLIKTRGQQVTLSCSPISGHRSVSWYQQTPGQGLQFLFEYFSETQRNKGNFPGRFSGRQFSNSRSEMNVSTLELGDSALYLCASSLGPGQSSTDTQYFGPGTRLTVL.

This chain links TRBV7-9 with TRBJ2-2; unclear D gene. CDR1 SEHNR and CDR2 FQNEAQ come from the germline V gene (reference sequence). Trimming removed 5 bases from V and 4 bases from J, with 20 bases in between. The CDR3 runs to 17 residues. The CDR3 here is CASSPPMELDITGELFF. The CDR3 DNA sequence: TGTGCCAGCAGCCCACCCATGGAGTTAGACATCACCGGGGAGCTGTTTTTT.

This chain uses TRBV5-8 with TRBJ2-7, with 7 nucleotides matching TRBD2. CDR3 length equals 14 residues. V was clipped by 2 bases and J by 5 bases; unmatched bases: 7. The germline V gene has CDR1 SGHTS and CDR2 YDEGEE. The CDR3 region has the DNA TGTGCCAGCAGCTTAGGAGGGAGGGTCAACGAGCAGTACTTC. Amino acid sequence: CASSLGGRVNEQYF.

CDR3 sequence: CASSLYNRGGTYNEQFF. The CDR3, as DNA: TGTGCCAGCAGTTTATACAACAGGGGGGGCACTTACAATGAGCAGTTCTTC. The J gene is TRBJ2-1, the V gene TRBV28, with D possibly being TRBD1 (8 bases). The CDR3 totals 17 residues. CDR1 and CDR2 (germline): MDHEN, SYDVKM. V lost 1 base to trimming and J lost 4 bases, with 17 bases between them.

The rearrangement links TRBV28 to TRBJ1-1; tentatively, D is TRBD1 (5 bases). The CDR3 consists of 14 residues. CDR1 is MDHEN, CDR2 SYDVKM, per germline. V lost 5 bases and J 3 bases, leaving 13 bases between the germline ends. As DNA, the CDR3 is TGTGCCAGCAGTCGTGTCCAGGGACACACTGAAGCTTTCTTT. Amino acid sequence: CASSRVQGHTEAFF.

V and J are TRBV5-1 and TRBJ2-1; either TRBD1 or TRBD2 may fit D (5 bases each). Germline CDR1 is SGHRS and CDR2 is YFSETQ. This CDR3 region has 12 residues. V was shortened by 3 bases and J by 6 bases, with 7 bases between the two germline ends. CDR3 bases: TGCGCCAGCAGCTGGGGGTCCAATGAGCAGTTCTTC. It encodes CASSWGSNEQFF.

The chain combines TRBV28 with TRBJ1-2; 7 positions match TRBD1. CDR1 MDHEN and CDR2 SYDVKM come from the germline V gene. This CDR3 has 16 amino acids. V trimming: 5 bases; J trimming: 0 bases; junction bases outside the gene matches: 9. CDR3 protein: CASSLDTGESNYGYTF. The CDR3, as DNA: TGTGCCAGCAGTCTCGATACAGGGGAATCTAACTATGGCTACACCTTC.

This clone has a count of ten or more. The chain uses TRBV6-1 and TRBJ2-5; TRBD1 might be the D (6 bases). This CDR3 has 11 amino acids. Germline CDR1 is MNHNS and CDR2 is SASEGT. The V end was cut by 7 bases, the J end by 5 bases, with 8 bases between. CDR3 coding DNA: TGTGCCAGCACAGGGGTCGAGACCCAGTACTTC. Its translation: CASTGVETQYF.

V gene TRBV11-2 combines with J gene TRBJ2-7; 11 nucleotides agree with TRBD2. The ends lost 5 bases at V and 5 bases at J; junction bases unmatched: 8. CDR3 length: 15 amino acids. Germline lookup yields CDR1 SGHAT and CDR2 FQNNGV. CDR3 DNA sequence: TGTGCCAGCAGCCCCCTTAGCGGGAGGGCCCACGAGCAGTACTTC. It yields the protein CASSPLSGRAHEQYF.

The chain is built from TRBV5-1 and TRBJ2-2, with TRBD2 matching over 9 bases. This CDR3 spans 15 amino acids. The germline gives CDR1 SGHRS, CDR2 YFSETQ. The trim removed 5 bases at V and 3 bases at J, leaving 5 bases unmatched. CDR3 nucleotides: TGCGCCAGCAGGCGGGTAGCGGGAGACACCGGGGAGCTGTTTTTT. Its translation is CASRRVAGDTGELFF.

The genes are TRBV10-2 and TRBJ2-2; TRBD1 aligns across 7 bases. With 6 bases clipped from V and 3 bases from J, the junction kept 10 bases outside the gene matches. Germline-derived CDR1 and CDR2 are WSHSY and SAAADI. The CDR3 sequence is 16 residues long. DNA for the CDR3: TGCGCCAGCAGGTGGGAAGGGGGCCCCGACACCGGGGAGCTGTTTTTT. It specifies CASRWEGGPDTGELFF.

Concerning this clone itself: The sample has other DNA sequences that encode this CDR3 too. The J gene is TRBJ1-4, the V gene TRBV2; 10 nucleotides align to TRBD1. Trimming at V came to 4 bases and at J to 7 bases, leaving 3 bases not matched to a gene. Germline loops: CDR1 SNHLY, CDR2 FYNNEI. The CDR3 contains 14 residues. CDR3 sequence: CASSGDRGIEKLFF. CDR3 nucleotide sequence: TGTGCCAGCAGTGGGGACAGGGGTATTGAAAAACTGTTTTTT.

There are a few counts of this clone. The chain employs TRBV11-1 and TRBJ2-7, with 9 bases fitting TRBD1. J lost 3 bases, V lost 7 bases, and 10 bases had no gene match. Germline-derived CDR1 and CDR2 are SGHAT and FQDESV (reference sequence). The CDR3 has 15 amino acids. The CDR3 is CASNNRDRDFYEQYF. CDR3 sequence (DNA): TGTGCCAGCAACAACCGGGACAGGGACTTCTACGAGCAGTACTTC.

The chain joins TRBV28 to TRBJ1-2, with D unclear. The germline CDR1 and CDR2 sequences are MDHEN and SYDVKM. The CDR3 has 14 amino acids. Trimming cost V 3 bases and J 7 bases, with 15 bases left between them. The CDR3 DNA follows: TGTGCCAGCAGTTTTGGTCGTACTTTCTCTGGCTACACCTTC. The encoded protein is CASSFGRTFSGYTF.